Listed below are T cell receptor beta chains from one sample, sequenced in a study of PD-1 blockade in classical Hodgkin lymphoma. Method: immunoSEQ multiplex PCR; TCRdb's copy keeps in-frame clones and lacks some. The sample carries just under 7,500 clones, around four fifths recorded once. The specimen was peripheral blood mononuclear cells (PBMCs), collected before the fourth cycle of nivolumab. The source of these receptors is a human donor with classical Hodgkin lymphoma. CDR3s include the opening cysteine and the closing phenylalanine or tryptophan. D genes are given only for firm matches. Size is stated for part of the rows, as once, few or many counts, or as a class when the clone is expanded.

d_call,v_call,j_call,clone_size,cdr3_nt,cdr3_aa
-,TRBV6-6,TRBJ1-4,-,TGTGCCAGCAGTTACTCGATCTTTGACCAAAATGAAAAACTGTTTTTT,CASSYSIFDQNEKLFF
-,TRBV5-1,TRBJ1-4,-,TGCGCCAGCAGCTTGGACGCGAATAAGAATGAAAAACTGTTTTTT,CASSLDANKNEKLFF
-,TRBV11-1,TRBJ2-5,once,TGTGCCAGCAGCTTCGCAGGGGCAAGACAAGAGACCCAGTACTTC,CASSFAGARQETQYF
-,TRBV5-1,TRBJ2-2,-,TGCGCCAGCAGCTTCGGAGGGAACACCGGGGAGCTGTTTTTT,CASSFGGNTGELFF
-,TRBV18,TRBJ2-7,-,TGTGCCAGCTCATTACAGGTTGTCGGCGAGCAGTACTTC,CASSLQVVGEQYF
-,TRBV9,TRBJ2-5,-,TGTGCCAGCAGCGTAGGGGTCGTAGGTTTCCCCGGAGAGACCCAGTACTTC,CASSVGVVGFPGETQYF
-,TRBV7-8,TRBJ2-7,-,TGTGCCAGCAGCCCGACCTGGGGGGTTTACGAGCAGTACTTC,CASSPTWGVYEQYF
-,TRBV15,TRBJ1-4,-,TGTGCCACCAGCAGCAGTGCCTCAACTAATGAAAAACTGTTTTTT,CATSSSASTNEKLFF
-,TRBV5-1,TRBJ2-2,-,TGCGCCAGCAGCTTGGCCTCGGTACTCACCGGGGAGCTGTTTTTT,CASSLASVLTGELFF
-,TRBV15,TRBJ1-3,few,TGTGCCACCAGCAGAGTCCGGGGGAACGGAAACACCATATATTTT,CATSRVRGNGNTIYF
-,TRBV30,TRBJ2-5,-,TGTGCCTGGGGCGGCGGGACAGCACAAGAGACCCAGTACTTC,CAWGGGTAQETQYF
-,TRBV6-1,TRBJ1-5,-,TGTGCCAGCAGTGCCAAAATTTCCCTTATTAATCAGCCCCAGCATTTT,CASSAKISLINQPQHF
-,TRBV4-1,TRBJ1-2,-,TGCGCCAGCAGCCAAGGACAGGCTGACAACTATGGCTACACCTTC,CASSQGQADNYGYTF
-,TRBV11-1,TRBJ1-5,-,TGTGCCAGCAGCTTACCCGGGACGGAATCTAATACCAATCAGCCCCAGCATTTT,CASSLPGTESNTNQPQHF
TRBD1,TRBV10-1,TRBJ2-1,-,TGCGCCAGCAGTCACCACAGGGGCAGCTCCTACAATGAGCAGTTCTTC,CASSHHRGSSYNEQFF
TRBD2,TRBV29-1,TRBJ2-1,few,TGCAGCGTTGAACCCCGGACTAGCGGGGCGAATGAGCAGTTCTTC,CSVEPRTSGANEQFF
TRBD1,TRBV29-1,TRBJ1-1,-,TGCAGCGTTGATCGGGACAGGCCCGAAGCTTTCTTT,CSVDRDRPEAFF
TRBD1,TRBV28,TRBJ1-2,-,TGTGCCGTCCGGGACAGGGGAACCGAAAACTATGGCTACACCTTC,CAVRDRGTENYGYTF
-,TRBV16,TRBJ2-7,-,TGTGCCAGCAGCCGAGGGACCTACGAGCAGTACTTC,CASSRGTYEQYF
-,TRBV27,TRBJ2-7,-,TGTGCCAGCAGGGCCAGCCTAGACGGCTACGAGCAGTACTTC,CASRASLDGYEQYF
-,TRBV11-2,TRBJ1-4,-,TGTGCCAGCAGCTACTCCGGGACTTTAGGGGAAAAACTGTTTTTT,CASSYSGTLGEKLFF
TRBD1,TRBV5-4,TRBJ1-2,-,TGTGCCAGCAGCTTGCGGGACAGACCTTATGGCTACACCTTC,CASSLRDRPYGYTF
TRBD2,TRBV18,TRBJ2-3,-,TGTGCCAGCTCCCCCCCGACTAGCAGAGATACGCAGTATTTT,CASSPPTSRDTQYF
-,TRBV5-1,TRBJ2-2,-,TGCGCCAGCAGCTTGGGACAGTTAAACACCGGGGAGCTGTTTTTT,CASSLGQLNTGELFF
-,TRBV9,TRBJ1-2,-,TGTGCCAGCAGCGTAGGATCCTATGGCTACACCTTC,CASSVGSYGYTF
-,TRBV9,TRBJ2-7,few,TGTGCCAGCAGCGTAGGAAGTGACTACGAGCAGTACTTC,CASSVGSDYEQYF
-,TRBV30,TRBJ1-1,-,TGTGCCTGGAGTGATAGGGGTGAAGCTTTCTTT,CAWSDRGEAFF
-,TRBV9,TRBJ1-2,-,TGTGCCAGCAGCGTAGTAGAGCACTGGGGCTACACCTTC,CASSVVEHWGYTF
-,TRBV18,TRBJ1-2,-,TGTGCCAGCTCACCACGGGTCCAGCTCAGTATAGCCTATGGCTACACCTTC,CASSPRVQLSIAYGYTF
-,TRBV5-1,TRBJ2-5,-,TGCGCCAGCAGCTTGGGAAAAGAGACCCAGTACTTC,CASSLGKETQYF
-,TRBV18,TRBJ1-1,once,TGTGCCAGCTCACCACCGATGGAGATTGAAGCTTTCTTT,CASSPPMEIEAFF
-,TRBV9,TRBJ2-4,-,TGTGCCAGCAGCGGAGTAGCGTCGGGCAAAAACATTCAGTACTTC,CASSGVASGKNIQYF
TRBD1,TRBV7-6,TRBJ2-2,few,TGTGCCAGCAGGTTGGACAGGGTTGGCACCGGGGAGCTGTTTTTT,CASRLDRVGTGELFF
-,TRBV5-4,TRBJ1-1,-,TGTGCCAGCAGCCCGGGGACATCCAATGAAGCTTTCTTT,CASSPGTSNEAFF
-,TRBV18,TRBJ2-3,-,TGTGCCAGCTCACCATTCGGATCGGGGGCAGATACGCAGTATTTT,CASSPFGSGADTQYF
-,TRBV4-3,TRBJ1-6,few,TGCGCCAGCAGCCAAGAATGGCAGCGGACGAGCTCCTATAATTCACCCCTCCACTTT,CASSQEWQRTSSYNSPLHF
-,TRBV2,TRBJ1-2,-,TGTGCCAGCGGGAGGGATTACTATGGCTACACCTTC,CASGRDYYGYTF
-,TRBV11-2,TRBJ2-7,once,TGTGCCAGCAGCTTAGGAGGCAGCTCCTACGAGCAGTACTTC,CASSLGGSSYEQYF
-,TRBV7-6,TRBJ2-1,-,TGTGCCAGCAGCTTTCAAAACAATGAGCAGTTCTTC,CASSFQNNEQFF
-,TRBV2,TRBJ2-1,-,TGTGCCAGCAGCTCACAGGGCCTCCCCTACAATGAGCAGTTCTTC,CASSSQGLPYNEQFF
-,TRBV6-6,TRBJ2-7,-,TGTGCCACGACGACCTACTACGAGCAGTACTTC,CATTTYYEQYF
-,TRBV5-5,TRBJ1-4,few,TGTGCCAGCAGGTGGGGGTTGTACAGCAATGAAAAACTGTTTTTT,CASRWGLYSNEKLFF
-,TRBV2,TRBJ1-1,-,TGTGCCAGCACTCCGGAAATGAACACTGAAGCTTTCTTT,CASTPEMNTEAFF
-,TRBV27,TRBJ2-2,-,TGTGCCAGCAGCCCTCGCAGGGGCAGCGGGGAGCTGTTTTTT,CASSPRRGSGELFF
TRBD2,TRBV6-1,TRBJ2-2,-,TGTGCCAGCAGTGAGGGGACTAAGAACACCGGGGAGCTGTTTTTT,CASSEGTKNTGELFF